A single TCR beta chain is shown here with its context. The data belong to a study of blood T cell repertoires in COVID-19. The CDR3 spans 17 residues. Trimming removed 1 base from V and 0 bases from J; junction bases left unmatched: 6. Germline lookup yields CDR1 LGHNA and CDR2 YSLEER. Source study methods: Amplification from reference gene primers served as the basis for estimated nucleated cell counts. Produced via immunoSEQ multiplex PCR; TCRdb's table is partial and in-frame only. V, J and clone size reflect that table, while D and trimming were determined from the DNA. The table has about 33,000 clones, roughly 85% seen once.

The receptor comes from a man older than 75 with active COVID-19. The J gene is TRBJ2-3, the V gene TRBV4-3; 8 bases align to TRBD2. Input material: peripheral blood. CDR3 protein: CASSQGIGGGSTDTQYF. CDR3 in DNA: TGCGCCAGCAGCCAAGGAATCGGCGGGGGGAGCACAGATACGCAGTATTTT.